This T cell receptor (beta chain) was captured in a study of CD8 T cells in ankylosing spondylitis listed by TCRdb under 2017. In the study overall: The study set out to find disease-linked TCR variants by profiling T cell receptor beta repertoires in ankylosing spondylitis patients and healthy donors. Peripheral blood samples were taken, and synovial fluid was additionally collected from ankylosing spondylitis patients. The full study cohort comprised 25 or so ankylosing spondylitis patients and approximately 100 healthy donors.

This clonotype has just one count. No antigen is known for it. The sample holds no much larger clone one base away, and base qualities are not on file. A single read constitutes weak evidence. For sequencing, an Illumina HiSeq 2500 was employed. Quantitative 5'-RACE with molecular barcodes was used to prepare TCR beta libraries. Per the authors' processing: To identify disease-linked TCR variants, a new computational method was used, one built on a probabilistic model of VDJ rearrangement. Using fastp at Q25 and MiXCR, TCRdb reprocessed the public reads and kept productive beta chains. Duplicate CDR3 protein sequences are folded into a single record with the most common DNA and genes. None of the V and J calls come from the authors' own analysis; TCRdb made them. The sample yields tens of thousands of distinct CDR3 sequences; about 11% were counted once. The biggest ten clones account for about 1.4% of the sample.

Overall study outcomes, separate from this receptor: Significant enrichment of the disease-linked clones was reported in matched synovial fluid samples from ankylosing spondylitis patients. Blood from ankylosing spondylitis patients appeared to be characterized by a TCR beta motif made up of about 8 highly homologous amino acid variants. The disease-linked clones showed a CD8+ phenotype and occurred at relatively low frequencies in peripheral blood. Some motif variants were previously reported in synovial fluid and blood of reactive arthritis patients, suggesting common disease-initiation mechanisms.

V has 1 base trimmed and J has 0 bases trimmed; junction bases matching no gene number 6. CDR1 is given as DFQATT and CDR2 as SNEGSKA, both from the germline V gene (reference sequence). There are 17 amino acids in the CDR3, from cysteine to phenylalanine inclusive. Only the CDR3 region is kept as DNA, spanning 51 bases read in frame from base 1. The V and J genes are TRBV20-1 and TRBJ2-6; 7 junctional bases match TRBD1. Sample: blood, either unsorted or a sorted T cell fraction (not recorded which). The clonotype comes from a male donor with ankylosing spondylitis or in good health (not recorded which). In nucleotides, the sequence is TGCAGTGCTAGAGGAGGACAGGAACACTCTGGGGCCAACGTCCTGACTTTC. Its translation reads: CSARGGQEHSGANVLTF.